The TCR beta chain under discussion was sequenced for a study of vaccination and CD4 T cells after COVID-19. Across the whole study: Overlapping SARS-CoV-2, HCoV-NL63, HCoV-OC43 and HCoV-229E spike peptides were used to stimulate cells.

The Oncomine TCR Beta short-read assay was applied to DNA of cultured CD4+ T cells. One entry per CDR3 protein, called by TCRdb with MiXCR from the PCR reads. The profile shows 7,500 or so distinct CDR3 sequences, 73% of them singletons. Documented treatment: roughly 10-day PBMC culture with coronavirus spike peptide pools or control peptides (ViraFEST assay). Concerning this clonotype itself: Its specificity is unknown.

V lost 8 bases and J lost 4; bases outside the gene matches: 7. The CDR3 runs 14 residues. General study points: Early post-infection timepoints were not included, and relatively few convalescent patients were studied.

The rearrangement joins TRBV5-3 to TRBJ2-1; 9 bases are a match to TRBD2. TRBV5-3 qualifies as an ORF whose function is uncertain. What was sequenced was CD4+ T cells from blood, cultured in vitro. The receptor was isolated from a human donor who had recovered from COVID-19. The CDR3 protein is CARVAGAGYNEQFF. For the CDR3, the DNA is TGTGCCAGGGTAGCGGGAGCAGGGTACAATGAGCAGTTCTTC.